One sample yielded the 18 T cell receptor beta chains listed below, sequenced in a study of a mutant IDH1 vaccine in newly diagnosed glioma. Specified time point: week 5, during vaccination. The content of each vaccine dose was 300 ug of mutant IDH1 20-mer peptide, and topical imiquimod accompanied it. These receptors have no known antigen. Clones were sequenced by immunoSEQ multiplex PCR, and TCRdb holds only the in-frame ones, with some missing. This table has 45,000 to 60,000 clones, roughly 73% appearing once. The material sequenced was PBMCs, taken from a glioma patient whose treatment included an IDH1 peptide vaccine. The origin of the receptors is a man in his forties or fifties with glioma.

The chain uses TRBV7-9 and TRBJ2-7; 12 positions agree with TRBD1. The CDR3 covers 15 residues. Looked up from germline, CDR1 is SEHNR and CDR2 is FQNEAQ (reference sequence). The ends lost 5 bases at V and 6 bases at J; junction bases unmatched: 8. CDR3 bases: TGTGCCAGCAGCCTATCCGGGACAGGGGGCGGCGAGCAGTACTTC. Residues: CASSLSGTGGGEQYF.

The chain combines TRBV25-1 with TRBJ2-7, with TRBD1 identical over 11 bases. From germline, CDR1 is MGHDK and CDR2 SYGVNS. V was clipped by 1 base and J by 3 bases; unmatched bases: 2. The CDR3 length is 15 residues. The CDR3 loop reads CASSELGTGGYEQYF. CDR3 nucleotides: TGTGCCAGCAGTGAATTGGGGACAGGGGGCTACGAGCAGTACTTC.

This sequence joins TRBV10-2 and TRBJ1-2; perhaps TRBD1 as D (5 bases). The CDR3 is made up of 13 amino acids. V gave up 2 bases and J gave up 4 bases, with 8 bases separating them. From germline, CDR1 is WSHSY and CDR2 SAAADI. Written as DNA, the CDR3 is TGCGCCAGCAGTGAGGGAGGGGTCTATGGCTACACCTTC. Its translation is CASSEGGVYGYTF.

The chain couples TRBV5-5 to TRBJ2-2; D is uncertain. In germline, CDR1 is SGHKS, CDR2 YYEKEE (reference sequence). V shed 5 bases and J shed 0 bases, with 2 bases lying between them. The length of the CDR3 is 12 residues. The CDR3 DNA reads as TGTGCCAGCAGAACGAACACCGGGGAGCTGTTTTTT. This codes for CASRTNTGELFF.

The chain carries TRBV18 and TRBJ1-3; 10 positions match TRBD1. Trimming at V came to 5 bases and at J to 2 bases, leaving 6 bases not matched to a gene. The CDR3 totals 16 residues. Germline loops: CDR1 KGHSH, CDR2 LQKENI. CDR3 sequence: CASSVSGTGAGNTIYF. The CDR3 nucleotides are TGTGCCAGCTCAGTCTCCGGGACAGGGGCTGGAAACACCATATATTTT.

This chain connects TRBV6-1 to TRBJ1-6; 10 bases are shared with TRBD1. Germline V gene lookup returns CDR1 MNHNS and CDR2 SASEGT. J gave up 7 bases and V 5 bases, and 5 bases lay outside the gene matches. The CDR3 contains 15 residues. CDR3 residues: CASSSRTGGNSPLHF. The CDR3, as DNA: TGTGCCAGCAGTTCCCGGACAGGGGGAAATTCACCCCTCCACTTT.

V is TRBV19 and J is TRBJ1-4, with a tentative D call TRBD1 (5 bases). Trimming took off 8 bases at V and 7 bases at J, with 14 bases between the two ends. This CDR3 comprises 13 residues. The V gene's germline CDR1 is LNHDA and CDR2 SQIVND (reference sequence). The chain's CDR3 is CASLQAPSEKLFF. Written as DNA, the CDR3 is TGTGCCAGTCTACAGGCGCCTAGTGAAAAACTGTTTTTT.

The chain couples TRBV19 to TRBJ2-7; tentative D call: TRBD1 (6 bases). Germline assignment: CDR1 LNHDA and CDR2 SQIVND (reference sequence). The CDR3 runs 14 residues. V was cut by 3 bases and J by 7 bases, with 16 bases left in between. CDR3 sequence reads: CASSIAQGRGEQYF. DNA of the CDR3: TGTGCCAGTAGTATTGCCCAGGGGAGAGGTGAGCAGTACTTC.

This clone was seen a handful of times. The V and J genes are TRBV18 and TRBJ1-2; possibly TRBD1 for D (6 bases). Looked up from germline, CDR1 is KGHSH and CDR2 is LQKENI. Trimming stripped 3 bases from V and 14 bases from J, with 16 bases between. The CDR3 spans 12 residues. The CDR3 loop is CASSPSSGEETF. CDR3 coding DNA: TGTGCCAGCTCACCCTCTTCAGGGGAGGAAACCTTC.

This clone was seen more than once but under ten times. Germline is not matched at one junction end, which may reflect a read error. The V gene is TRBV5-4, the J gene TRBJ1-2; TRBD1 might be the D (5 bases). The CDR3 covers 12 residues. Germline V CDR1 and CDR2: SGHNT, YYREEE (reference sequence). This CDR3 is CASSLDTYGYTF. Here the CDR3 DNA reads TGTGCCAGCAGTTTGGACACCTATGGCTACACCTTC. Drawing the rest from reference TRBV5-4 and TRBJ1-2, the complete variable domain is ETGVTQSPTHLIKTRGQQVTLRCSSQSGHNTVSWYQQALGQGPQFIFQYYREEENGRGNFPPRFSGLQFPNYSSELNVNALELDDSALYLCASSLDTYGYTFGSGTRLTVV.

The CDR3 DNA reads TGTGCCATCAGTGGGACCGCCAGCTCCTACGAGCAGTACTTC. Translated, it gives CAISGTASSYEQYF. The chain joins TRBV10-3 to TRBJ2-7; D unresolved. V lost 4 bases to trimming and J lost 0 bases, with 10 bases between them. The CDR3 is made up of 14 amino acids. Germline V gene data show CDR1 as ENHRY and CDR2 as SYGVKD.

The chain is built from TRBV9 and TRBJ2-1, with TRBD2 matching 9 bases. V trimming: 0 bases; J trimming: 0 bases; junction bases outside the gene matches: 7. Germline CDR1 and CDR2: SGDLS and YYNGEE. CDR3 length equals 18 residues. DNA for the CDR3: TGTGCCAGCAGCGTAGCTCTAGCGGGGCGTAGCTCCTACAATGAGCAGTTCTTC. Encoded protein: CASSVALAGRSSYNEQFF.

The J gene is TRBJ2-2, the V gene TRBV5-4; 8 nucleotides match TRBD2. The CDR3 consists of 15 residues. Germline V gives CDR1 SGHNT, CDR2 YYREEE (reference sequence). J gave up 4 bases and V 3 bases, and 5 bases lay outside the gene matches. CDR3 DNA: TGTGCCAGCAGCTATAGCGGGGATGGCACCGGGGAGCTGTTTTTT. It specifies CASSYSGDGTGELFF.

The chain recombines TRBV13 with TRBJ1-6; 10 nucleotides agree with TRBD1. J was trimmed by 7 bases and V by 5 bases; bases with no gene match: 11. Germline V gives CDR1 PRHDT, CDR2 FYEKMQ (reference sequence). This CDR3 comprises 17 residues. CDR3 bases: TGTGCCAGCAGCGAACTAGGGAGACAGGGGGCAAATTCACCCCTCCACTTT. Protein product: CASSELGRQGANSPLHF.

The V call is TRBV29-1, the J call TRBJ2-7; D is perhaps TRBD1 or TRBD2 (5 bases each). This CDR3 comprises 13 residues. Trimming removed 4 bases at V and 3 bases at J, with 13 bases between. From germline, CDR1 is SQVTM and CDR2 ANQGSEA. The CDR3 is CSVGTGTFYEQYF. CDR3 bases: TGCAGCGTTGGAACCGGGACCTTCTACGAGCAGTACTTC.

The V gene is TRBV6-5, the J gene TRBJ1-1; no clear D. There are 8 residues in the CDR3. The germline CDR1 and CDR2 sequences are MNHEY and SVGAGI. The CDR3 DNA sequence: TGTCCCGAGGGTGAAGCTTTCTTT. Protein sequence: CPEGEAFF.

The chain carries TRBV19 and TRBJ2-7; 7 bases are shared with TRBD1. The germline V gene has CDR1 LNHDA and CDR2 SQIVND (reference sequence). V was pared by 1 base and J by 3 bases, with 3 bases of the junction left unmatched. The CDR3 contains 14 residues. The DNA for the CDR3 is TGTGCCAGTAGTATAGGAGGACAGGTCTACGAGCAGTACTTC. Amino acids: CASSIGGQVYEQYF.

The CDR3 nucleotides are TGTGCCAGCAGCGTAGGGGCGACTAGCGGGGGACAAGAGACCCAGTACTTC. Translated, it gives CASSVGATSGGQETQYF. This rearrangement joins TRBV9 to TRBJ2-5, with 12 bases fitting TRBD2. The CDR3 contains 17 residues. The trim removed 0 bases at V and 2 bases at J, leaving 5 bases unmatched. Germline-derived CDR1 and CDR2 are SGDLS and YYNGEE.